This is a list of T cell receptor beta chains from one sample in a study of blood T cells in healthy people across ages. TCRdb passed the 5' RACE reads through MiXCR, listing each CDR3 protein once. Here the sample spans 1.2 million to 1.5 million distinct CDR3 sequences, 42% being singletons. The specimen was blood. The receptors stem from a woman aged 18-29 years in good health. Both conserved end residues are part of each CDR3. The D gene is left open where the match is weak. Expanded clones get a size class; other rows say once, few or many, or leave the size out.

j_gene,d_gene,abundance,v_gene,CDR3nt,CDR3aa
TRBJ2-3,-,-,TRBV3-1,TGTGCCAGCAGCCAAGACTTCCTTCCTTTACACAGATATGGGCAGTATTTT,CASSQDFLPLHRYGQYF
TRBJ2-5,-,many,TRBV9,TGTGCCAGCAGCGTAGTTGTGGGGGAGACCCAGTACTTC,CASSVVVGETQYF
TRBJ2-1,TRBD2,-,TRBV4-1,TGCGCCAGCAGCCAAGCCTCCGGGACTAGCGGGGACAATGAGCAGTTCTTC,CASSQASGTSGDNEQFF
TRBJ2-3,-,few,TRBV20-1,TGCAGTGCTTGGATTACTAGCACAGATACGCAGTATTTT,CSAWITSTDTQYF
TRBJ2-5,TRBD1,few,TRBV6-5,TGTGCCAGCAGCAGTGGACGACTGACAGGGTATGAGCAGTACTTC,CASSSGRLTGYEQYF
TRBJ2-7,TRBD2,few,TRBV3-1,TGTGCCGCAGCACCGGGACTAGCGATGTACGAGCAGTACTTC,CAAAPGLAMYEQYF
TRBJ2-5,-,many,TRBV29-1,TGCAGCGTTGACCCAGGGGGGCAAGAGACCCAGTACTTC,CSVDPGGQETQYF
TRBJ2-3,-,-,TRBV27,TGTGCCAGCAGCTCCCCCGGGGACACAGATACGCAGTATTTT,CASSSPGDTDTQYF
TRBJ1-2,-,once,TRBV11-2,TGTGCCAGCAGCTTCGTCAAGAGGGACCGCTATGGCTACACCTTC,CASSFVKRDRYGYTF
TRBJ2-5,TRBD2,-,TRBV20-1,TGCAGTGCCCAGACTGGGCGGGAGCAAACCTACAATGAGCAGTACTTC,CSAQTGREQTYNEQYF
TRBJ2-7,TRBD1,few,TRBV20-1,TGCAGTGCCACCGGGACAGTGGTCTACGAGCAGTACTTC,CSATGTVVYEQYF
TRBJ1-1,-,-,TRBV5-1,TGCGCCAGCAGCTTAACAGGGAATGAAGCTTTCTTT,CASSLTGNEAFF
TRBJ2-7,-,many,TRBV5-1,TGTGCCAGCAGTTTAGGGCATTCCTACGAGCAGTACTTC,CASSLGHSYEQYF
TRBJ1-6,TRBD1,few,TRBV9,TGTGCCAGCAGCGTAGGGACAGGGGGGTTCAATTCACCCCTCCACTTT,CASSVGTGGFNSPLHF
TRBJ2-1,-,few,TRBV12-3/TRBV12-4,TGTGCCAGCAGTTGGGGGGAACGGCTTGTATCGTACAATGAGCAGTTCTTC,CASSWGERLVSYNEQFF
TRBJ2-4,-,few,TRBV5-1,TGCGCCAGCAGCTTTGAAGGGGCGGGTAACATTCAGTACTTC,CASSFEGAGNIQYF
TRBJ2-4,TRBD2,few,TRBV12-3/TRBV12-4,TGTGCCACGGGCTGGCGGGGGGCGTTCAATGAGCAGTACTTC,CATGWRGAFNEQYF
TRBJ1-2,-,-,TRBV10-3,TGTGCCATCAGGGGGGGCGTGAAGGGCTACACCTTC,CAIRGGVKGYTF
TRBJ2-7,TRBD2,-,TRBV12-3/TRBV12-4,TGTGCCAGCAGTCTCTGGGCGGGGGGCACTTATGAGCAGTACTTC,CASSLWAGGTYEQYF
TRBJ2-7,-,few,TRBV20-1,TGCAGTGCCAAAACCGGGATATCAACCTACGAGCAGTACTTC,CSAKTGISTYEQYF
TRBJ1-4,-,-,TRBV7-9,TGTGCCAGCAGCCAAGACGTGGGGTTTTATGAAAAACTGTTTTTT,CASSQDVGFYEKLFF
TRBJ1-1,-,-,TRBV5-1,TGCGCCAGCAGCTTGGCTTTTGGCGGAGGGATGAACACTGAAGCTTTCTTT,CASSLAFGGGMNTEAFF
TRBJ2-1,TRBD2,-,TRBV6-6,TGTGCCAGCAGTTACTCGACTAGCGGGAGGGAAGACAATGAGCAGTTCTTC,CASSYSTSGREDNEQFF
TRBJ2-1,-,-,TRBV2,TGTGCCAGCATCCCCAGGGGGGGCTACAATGAGCAGTTCTTC,CASIPRGGYNEQFF
TRBJ1-2,TRBD1,-,TRBV29-1,TGCAGCGTATCCGACTACGGGACAGGCCTAGCTAACTATGACTACACCTTC,CSVSDYGTGLANYDYTF
TRBJ1-1,TRBD1,few,TRBV12-3/TRBV12-4,TGTGCCAGCAGTTTCGACAGGGGAAAAACCCTTGAAGCTTTCTTT,CASSFDRGKTLEAFF
TRBJ2-7,TRBD2,-,TRBV7-6,TGTGCCAGCAGCTTATGGCCTAGCGGGAGTGGTTTGAGCTACGAGCAGTACTTC,CASSLWPSGSGLSYEQYF
TRBJ1-1,-,few,TRBV15,TGTGCCACCATTAGGGGACCTTCGAACACTGAAGCTTTCTTT,CATIRGPSNTEAFF
TRBJ1-1,-,few,TRBV7-6,TGTGCCAGCAGCTTAGCTGGCAGCCCGAACACTGAAGCTTTCTTT,CASSLAGSPNTEAFF
TRBJ2-3,TRBD2,-,TRBV7-2,TGTGCCAGCAGCTTAGTCAGCGGGGGGGCCAGAGATACGCAGTATTTT,CASSLVSGGARDTQYF
TRBJ1-1,-,-,TRBV10-1,TGCGCCAGCAGGACCAGTCCTACCACTGAAGCTTTCTTT,CASRTSPTTEAFF
TRBJ2-5,-,-,TRBV12-3/TRBV12-4,TGTGCCAGCAGTTACGTCCCCACTCGGCTGTACTTC,CASSYVPTRLYF
TRBJ2-1,TRBD2,-,TRBV2,TGTGCCAGCGGACCGGGACTAGCGGGAAACAATGAGCAGTTCTTC,CASGPGLAGNNEQFF
TRBJ1-2,-,-,TRBV20-1,-,CSARGTGGVYGCTF
TRBJ2-5,-,few,TRBV28,TGTGCCAGCAGTTCGGACGGAACTAGGGGCTTGGAGACCCAGTACTTC,CASSSDGTRGLETQYF
TRBJ2-7,TRBD2,few,TRBV7-2,TGTGCCAGCAGCTCAGATAGCGGGACACCCTACGAGCAGTACTTC,CASSSDSGTPYEQYF
TRBJ2-5,TRBD2,-,TRBV6-5,TGTGCCAGCCAATCCACCGGGACTAAAGAGACCCAGTACTTC,CASQSTGTKETQYF
TRBJ2-7,TRBD1,few,TRBV29-1,TGCAGCGTTGAAGATTTTACAGGGGAAGAGCAGTACTTC,CSVEDFTGEEQYF
TRBJ2-3,-,-,TRBV14,TGTGCCAGCACCCCGCTGGAGGAATCCAGATACCCGGATTGGCAGTATTTT,CASTPLEESRYPDWQYF
TRBJ2-7,-,-,TRBV3-1,TGTGCCAGCACCTCGGCTCTAGCTTACGAGCAGTACTTC,CASTSALAYEQYF
TRBJ1-2,TRBD1,-,TRBV20-1,TGCAGTGCTAGGGGCGGGACAGGGTTCGGTGGCTACACCTTC,CSARGGTGFGGYTF
TRBJ2-7,-,many,TRBV12-3/TRBV12-4,TGTGCCAGCAGCTTACAGAACGAGCAGTACTTC,CASSLQNEQYF
TRBJ1-5,-,-,TRBV6-6,TGTGCCAGCAGCCAAAAGGACGGAGGAAGGCCCCAGCATTTT,CASSQKDGGRPQHF
TRBJ2-7,-,-,TRBV7-3,TGTGCCAGCAGCTTATACGTGGGCTACGAGCAGTACTTC,CASSLYVGYEQYF
TRBJ2-1,TRBD1,-,TRBV6-1,TGTGCCAGCAGTGTCCCGGGACAGGCTAATAGTGAGCAGTTCTTC,CASSVPGQANSEQFF
TRBJ1-2,TRBD1,-,TRBV10-3,TGTGCCATCAGTCTCACAGGGGATTTGAACTATGGCTACACCTTC,CAISLTGDLNYGYTF
TRBJ2-3,-,-,TRBV18,TGTGCCAGCTCACCACCGGTACCCACAGATACGCAGTATTTT,CASSPPVPTDTQYF
TRBJ1-1,-,few,TRBV9,TGTGCCAGCAGCGTAGAAGAGTTCGGGGACACTGAAGCTTTCTTT,CASSVEEFGDTEAFF
TRBJ2-3,TRBD2,once,TRBV12-3/TRBV12-4,TGTGCCAGCAGTGCCTCGGGACTAGCGGGGGGTAGCACAGATACGCAGTATTTT,CASSASGLAGGSTDTQYF
TRBJ2-7,-,-,TRBV3-1,TGTGCCAGCAGCCAAGGGCTAGGGAAAAGAGTTTACGAGCAGTACTTC,CASSQGLGKRVYEQYF